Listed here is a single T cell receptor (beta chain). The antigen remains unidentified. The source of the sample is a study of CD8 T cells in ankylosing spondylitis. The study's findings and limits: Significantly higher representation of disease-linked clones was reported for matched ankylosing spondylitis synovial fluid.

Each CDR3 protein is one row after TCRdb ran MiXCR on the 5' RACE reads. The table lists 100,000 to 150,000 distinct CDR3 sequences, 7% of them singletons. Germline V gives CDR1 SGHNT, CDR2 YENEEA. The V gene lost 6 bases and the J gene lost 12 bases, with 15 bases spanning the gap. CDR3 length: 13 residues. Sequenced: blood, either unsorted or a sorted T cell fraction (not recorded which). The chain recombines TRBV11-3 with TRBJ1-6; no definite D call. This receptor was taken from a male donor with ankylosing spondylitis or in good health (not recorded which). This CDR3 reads CASRAGPGGPLHF. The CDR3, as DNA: TGTGCCAGCAGAGCCGGGCCCGGCGGACCCCTCCACTTT.